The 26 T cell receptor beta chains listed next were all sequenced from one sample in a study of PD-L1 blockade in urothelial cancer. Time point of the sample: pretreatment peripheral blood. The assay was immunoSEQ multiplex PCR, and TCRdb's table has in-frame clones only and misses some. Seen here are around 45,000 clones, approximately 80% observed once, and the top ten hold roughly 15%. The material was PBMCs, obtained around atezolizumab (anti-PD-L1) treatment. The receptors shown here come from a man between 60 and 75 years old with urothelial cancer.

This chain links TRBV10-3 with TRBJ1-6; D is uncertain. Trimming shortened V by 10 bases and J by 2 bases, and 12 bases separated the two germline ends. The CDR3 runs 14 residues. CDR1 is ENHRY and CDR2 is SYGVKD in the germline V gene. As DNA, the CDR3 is TGTGCCACTACGAGGGAGCCCTATAATTCACCCCTCCACTTT. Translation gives CATTREPYNSPLHF.

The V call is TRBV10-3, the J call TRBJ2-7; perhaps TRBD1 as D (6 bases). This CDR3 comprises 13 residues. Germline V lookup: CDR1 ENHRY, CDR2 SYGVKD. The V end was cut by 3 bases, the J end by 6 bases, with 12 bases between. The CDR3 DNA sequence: TGTGCCATCAGTGACAGGGGTGGTGGCGAGCAGTACTTC. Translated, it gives CAISDRGGGEQYF.

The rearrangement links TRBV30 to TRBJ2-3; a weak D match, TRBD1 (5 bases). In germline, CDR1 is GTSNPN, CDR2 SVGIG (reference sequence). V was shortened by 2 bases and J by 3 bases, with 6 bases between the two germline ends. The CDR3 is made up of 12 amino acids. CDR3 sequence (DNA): TGTGCCTGGAGTTCAGGGACAGATACGCAGTATTTT. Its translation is CAWSSGTDTQYF.

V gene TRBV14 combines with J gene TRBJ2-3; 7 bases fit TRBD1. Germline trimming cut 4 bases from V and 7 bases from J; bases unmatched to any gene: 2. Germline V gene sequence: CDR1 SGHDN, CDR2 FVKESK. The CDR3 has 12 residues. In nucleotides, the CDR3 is TGTGCCAGCAGCCGACAGGGCTATACGCAGTATTTT. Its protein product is CASSRQGYTQYF. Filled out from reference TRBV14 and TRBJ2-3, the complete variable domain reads EAGVTQFPSHSVIEKGQTVTLRCDPISGHDNLYWYRRVMGKEIKFLLHFVKESKQDESGMPNNRFLAERTGGTYSTLKVQPAELEDSGVYFCASSRQGYTQYFGPGTRLTVL.

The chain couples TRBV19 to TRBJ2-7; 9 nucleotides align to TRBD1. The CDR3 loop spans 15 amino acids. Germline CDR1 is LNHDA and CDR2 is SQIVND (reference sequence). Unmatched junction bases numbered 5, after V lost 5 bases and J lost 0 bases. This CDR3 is CASSPSTGGSYEQYF. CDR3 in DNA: TGTGCCAGTAGTCCTTCGACAGGGGGCTCCTACGAGCAGTACTTC.

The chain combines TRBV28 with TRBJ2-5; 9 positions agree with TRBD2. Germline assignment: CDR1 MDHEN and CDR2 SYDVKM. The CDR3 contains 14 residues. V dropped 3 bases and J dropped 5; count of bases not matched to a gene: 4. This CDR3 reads CASSLGLAGETQYF. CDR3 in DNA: TGTGCCAGCAGTTTGGGTCTAGCGGGGGAGACCCAGTACTTC.

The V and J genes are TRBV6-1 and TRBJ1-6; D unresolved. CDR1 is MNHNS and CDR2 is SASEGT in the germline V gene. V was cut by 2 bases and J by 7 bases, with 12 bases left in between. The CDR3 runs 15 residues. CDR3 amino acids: CASSEYPTENSPLHF. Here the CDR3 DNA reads TGTGCCAGCAGTGAATACCCGACGGAGAATTCACCCCTCCACTTT.

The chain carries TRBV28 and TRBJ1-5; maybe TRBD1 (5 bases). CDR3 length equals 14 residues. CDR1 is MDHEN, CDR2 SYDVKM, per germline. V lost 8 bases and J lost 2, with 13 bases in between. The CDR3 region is CASLRVGGNQPQHF. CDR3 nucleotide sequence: TGTGCCAGCCTCCGGGTAGGGGGCAATCAGCCCCAGCATTTT.

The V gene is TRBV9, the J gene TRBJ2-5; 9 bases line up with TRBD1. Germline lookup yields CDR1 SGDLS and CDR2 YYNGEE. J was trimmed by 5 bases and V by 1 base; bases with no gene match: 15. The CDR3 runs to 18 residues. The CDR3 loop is CASSVSFSGTGMMETQYF. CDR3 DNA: TGTGCCAGCAGCGTAAGCTTTTCCGGGACAGGGATGATGGAGACCCAGTACTTC. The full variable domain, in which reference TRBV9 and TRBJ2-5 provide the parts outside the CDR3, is DSGVTQTPKHLITATGQRVTLRCSPRSGDLSVYWYQQSLDQGLQFLIQYYNGEERAKGNILERFSAQQFPDLHSELNLSSLELGDSALYFCASSVSFSGTGMMETQYFGPGTRLLVL.

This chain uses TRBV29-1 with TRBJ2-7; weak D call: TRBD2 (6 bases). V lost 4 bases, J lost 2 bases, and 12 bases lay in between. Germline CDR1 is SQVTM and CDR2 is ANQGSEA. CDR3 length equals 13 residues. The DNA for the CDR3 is TGCAGCGTTGGGAGGGGTGGGCCCTACGAGCAGTACTTC. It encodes CSVGRGGPYEQYF.

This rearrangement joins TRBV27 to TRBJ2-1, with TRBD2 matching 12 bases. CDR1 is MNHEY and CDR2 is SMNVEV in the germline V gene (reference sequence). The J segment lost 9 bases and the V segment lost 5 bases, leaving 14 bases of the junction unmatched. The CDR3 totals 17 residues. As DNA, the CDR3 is TGTGCCAGCAGTCCTCTAGCGGGAGGGCCGGTAGACGGTGAGCAGTTCTTC. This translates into CASSPLAGGPVDGEQFF.

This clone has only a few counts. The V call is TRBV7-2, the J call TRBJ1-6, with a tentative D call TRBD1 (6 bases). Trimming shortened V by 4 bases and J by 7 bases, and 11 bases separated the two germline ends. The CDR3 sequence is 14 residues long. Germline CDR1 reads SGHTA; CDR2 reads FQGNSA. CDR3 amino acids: CASSSTGFNSPLHF. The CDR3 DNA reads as TGTGCCAGCAGCTCAACAGGGTTCAATTCACCCCTCCACTTT.

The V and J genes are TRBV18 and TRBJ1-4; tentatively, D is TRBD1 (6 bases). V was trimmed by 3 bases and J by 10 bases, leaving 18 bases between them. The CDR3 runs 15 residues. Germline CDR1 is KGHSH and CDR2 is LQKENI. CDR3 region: CASSPTGTPGGKLFF. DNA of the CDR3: TGTGCCAGCTCACCCACCGGGACACCCGGTGGAAAACTGTTTTTT. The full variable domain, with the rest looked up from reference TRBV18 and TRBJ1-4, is NAGVMQNPRHLVRRRGQEARLRCSPMKGHSHVYWYRQLPEEGLKFMVYLQKENIIDESGMPKERFSAEFPKEGPSILRIQQVVRGDSAAYFCASSPTGTPGGKLFFGSGTQLSVL.

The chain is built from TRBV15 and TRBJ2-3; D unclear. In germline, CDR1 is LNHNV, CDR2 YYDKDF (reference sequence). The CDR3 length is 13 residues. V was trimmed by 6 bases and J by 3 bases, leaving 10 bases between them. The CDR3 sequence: CATSLRRTDTQYF. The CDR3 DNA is TGTGCCACCAGTCTTCGTCGGACAGATACGCAGTATTTT. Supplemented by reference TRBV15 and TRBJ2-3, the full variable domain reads DAMVIQNPRYQVTQFGKPVTLSCSQTLNHNVMYWYQQKSSQAPKLLFHYYDKDFNNEADTPDNFQSRRPNTSFCFLDIRSPGLGDTAMYLCATSLRRTDTQYFGPGTRLTVL.

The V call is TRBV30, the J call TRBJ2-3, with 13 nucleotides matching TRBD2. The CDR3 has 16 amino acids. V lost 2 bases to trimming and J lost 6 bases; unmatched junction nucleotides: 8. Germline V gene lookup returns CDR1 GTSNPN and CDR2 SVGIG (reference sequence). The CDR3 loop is CAWSTQLAGGGDTQYF. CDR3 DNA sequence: TGTGCCTGGAGTACCCAACTAGCGGGAGGGGGTGATACGCAGTATTTT.

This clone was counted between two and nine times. CDR3 sequence: CASSGDRMNYGYTF. For the CDR3, the DNA is TGTGCCAGCAGTGGGGACAGGATGAACTATGGCTACACCTTC. The rearrangement joins TRBV2 to TRBJ1-2; 8 bases are shared with TRBD1. CDR3 length: 14 amino acids. In germline, CDR1 is SNHLY, CDR2 FYNNEI. V lost 4 bases and J lost 2; bases outside the gene matches: 3. The whole variable domain, remainder taken from reference TRBV2 and TRBJ1-2, is EPEVTQTPSHQVTQMGQEVILRCVPISNHLYFYWYRQILGQKVEFLVSFYNNEISEKSEIFDDQFSVERPDGSNFTLKIRSTKLEDSAMYFCASSGDRMNYGYTFGSGTRLTVV.

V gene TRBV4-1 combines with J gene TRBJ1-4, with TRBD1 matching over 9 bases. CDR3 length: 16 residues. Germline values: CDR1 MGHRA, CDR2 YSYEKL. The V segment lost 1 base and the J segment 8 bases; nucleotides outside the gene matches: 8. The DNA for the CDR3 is TGCGCCAGCAGCCAAGGTGGCGACAGGGGGTGGGAAAAACTGTTTTTT. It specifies CASSQGGDRGWEKLFF.

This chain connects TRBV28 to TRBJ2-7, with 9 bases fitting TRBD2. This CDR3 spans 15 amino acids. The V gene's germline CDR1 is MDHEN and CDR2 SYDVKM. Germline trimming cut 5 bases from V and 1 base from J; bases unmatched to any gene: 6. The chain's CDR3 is CASSPAGGGSYEQYF. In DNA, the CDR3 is TGTGCCAGCAGTCCCGCGGGGGGGGGATCCTACGAGCAGTACTTC.

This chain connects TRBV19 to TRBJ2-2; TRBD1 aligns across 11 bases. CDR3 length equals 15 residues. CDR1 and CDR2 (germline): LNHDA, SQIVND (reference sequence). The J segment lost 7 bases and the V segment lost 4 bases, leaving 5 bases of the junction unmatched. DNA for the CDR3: TGTGCCAGTAGTAAGGACAGGGGGCTTGGCGGGGAGCTGTTTTTT. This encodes CASSKDRGLGGELFF.

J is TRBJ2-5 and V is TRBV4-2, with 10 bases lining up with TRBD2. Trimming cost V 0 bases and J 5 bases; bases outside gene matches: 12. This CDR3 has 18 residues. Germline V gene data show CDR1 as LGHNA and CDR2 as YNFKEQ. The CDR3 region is CASSQDLLAGPEGETQYF. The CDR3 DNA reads TGTGCCAGCAGCCAAGATTTACTAGCGGGGCCAGAGGGGGAGACCCAGTACTTC.

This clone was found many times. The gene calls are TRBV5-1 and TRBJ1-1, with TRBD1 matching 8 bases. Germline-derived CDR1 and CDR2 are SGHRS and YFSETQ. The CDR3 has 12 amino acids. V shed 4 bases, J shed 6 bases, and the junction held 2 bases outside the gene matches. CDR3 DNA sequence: TGCGCCAGCAGCGGACAGGGCTCTGAAGCTTTCTTT. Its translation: CASSGQGSEAFF.

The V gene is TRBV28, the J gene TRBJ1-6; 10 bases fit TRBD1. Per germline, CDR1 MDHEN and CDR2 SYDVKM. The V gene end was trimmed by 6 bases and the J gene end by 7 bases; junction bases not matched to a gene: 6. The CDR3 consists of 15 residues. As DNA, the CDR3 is TGTGCCAGCAGCCAAGGGGACAGGGGAAATTCACCCCTCCACTTT. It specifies CASSQGDRGNSPLHF.

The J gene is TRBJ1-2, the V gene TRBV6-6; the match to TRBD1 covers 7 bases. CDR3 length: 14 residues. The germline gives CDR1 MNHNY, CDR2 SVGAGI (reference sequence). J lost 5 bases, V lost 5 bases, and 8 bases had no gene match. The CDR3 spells CASSLKQGVYGYTF. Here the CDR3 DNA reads TGTGCCAGCAGTCTGAAGCAGGGGGTATATGGCTACACCTTC.

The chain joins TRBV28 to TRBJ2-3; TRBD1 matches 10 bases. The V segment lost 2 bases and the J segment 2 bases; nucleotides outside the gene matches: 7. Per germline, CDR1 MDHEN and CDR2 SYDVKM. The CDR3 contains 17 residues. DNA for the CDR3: TGTGCCAGCAGTTTAACCCCCGGGACAGGGGTCACAGATACGCAGTATTTT. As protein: CASSLTPGTGVTDTQYF.

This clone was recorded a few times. The CDR3 nucleotides read TGTGCCAGCAGTTCTTACAGGGTGTGGGATGAAAAACTGTTTTTT. It specifies CASSSYRVWDEKLFF. The rearrangement uses TRBV28 and TRBJ1-4, with a tentative D call TRBD1 (6 bases). Germline V gene sequence: CDR1 MDHEN, CDR2 SYDVKM. CDR3 length: 15 amino acids. V dropped 4 bases and J dropped 6 bases, with 15 bases sitting between them.

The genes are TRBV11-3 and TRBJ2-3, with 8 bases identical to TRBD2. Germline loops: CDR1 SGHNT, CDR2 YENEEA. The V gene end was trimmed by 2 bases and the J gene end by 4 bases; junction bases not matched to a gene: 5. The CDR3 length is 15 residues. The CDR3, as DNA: TGTGCCAGCAGCTTATCCGGGGGGGCGTCAGATACGCAGTATTTT. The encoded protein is CASSLSGGASDTQYF.